This TCR beta chain was profiled in a study of molecular identifiers for immune sequencing clone quantification. This clonotype occurred many times. Its specificity is unknown. The CD8+CD4-CCR7+CD45RA+ phenotype defined the sorted naive CD8 T cells. CDR1 is GTSNPN and CDR2 is SVGIG in the germline V gene (reference sequence). With 7 bases removed from V and 0 bases from J, the gap between germline ends came to 19 bases. This CDR3 spans 15 amino acids. TCRdb itself ran the PCR reads through MiXCR, one entry per CDR3 protein. The sample has around 82,000 distinct CDR3 sequences; around 19% are singletons. Study-level results: Spiked-in Jurkat TCR RNA corresponding to one cell was reported as detectable against over 900,000 naive cells. Whereas clones above 20 RNA copies held under 1% of naive-cell molecules, they held over 99% of effector molecules.

The clonotype comes from a human donor in good health. Some libraries in this study had Jurkat cell RNA spiked in. The sequenced material came from naive CD8+ T cells from blood, with Jurkat cell RNA spiked in. The sample's subset: FACS-sorted CD8+CD4-CCR7+CD45RA+ naive T cells. This sequence joins TRBV30 and TRBJ2-7; maybe TRBD2 (5 bases). The CDR3 protein is CASEAPLRSSYEQYF. The CDR3 nucleotides are TGTGCCTCGGAGGCCCCCCTGCGGAGCTCCTACGAGCAGTACTTC.